This TCR beta chain originates from a study of T cells after yellow fever vaccination. Study-level background: Flow sorting relied on CD3, CD45RA, CCR7 and CD95 to obtain EM, EMRA, CM and Tscm memory subsets. Broader study findings: A secondary response was less intense yet reached its peak sooner, at day 5 versus 15. A limited proportion of clonotypes was detected within both the CD4 and CD8 compartments. Post-booster repertoires again held most primary-vaccination clones (about 95% CD4, 88% CD8).

This CDR3 spans 13 amino acids. Germline V gene lookup returns CDR1 SGDLS and CDR2 YYNGEE. The trim removed 4 bases at V and 4 bases at J, leaving 4 bases unmatched. TCRdb used MiXCR to reprocess the 5' RACE reads, holding one entry per CDR3 protein. The sample records about 26,000 distinct CDR3 sequences, about 5.5% being singletons. The chain is built from TRBV9 and TRBJ1-2; 7 positions agree with TRBD1. This sequence originates from a man in his thirties or forties who received the YFV17D yellow fever vaccine. Sample: PBMCs, either bulk or a sorted T-cell subset (CD4+, CD8+, memory, or dextramer-sorted; not recorded which), taken 15 days after the yellow fever booster vaccination. CDR3 residues: CASSTTGTYGYTF. CDR3 DNA: TGTGCCAGCAGCACGACAGGGACCTATGGCTACACCTTC.